This TCR beta chain came from a study of read filtering for tumor transcriptome and immune sequencing. Across the study: DNase treatment preceded whole-transcriptome library preparation.

This clonotype is medium-sized in the sample. The CDR3 sequence is 16 residues long. The V segment lost 4 bases and the J segment 1 base; nucleotides outside the gene matches: 7. Germline CDR1 and CDR2: SNHLY and FYNNEI. From approximately 430 ng of RNA, a library with molecular barcoded alpha/delta and beta/gamma adaptors was made. Each CDR3 protein gets one entry after TCRdb re-called the reads with MiXCR. Here the sample spans some 9,000 distinct CDR3 sequences, more than 15% being singletons. The chain combines TRBV2 with TRBJ1-1, with 9 bases lining up with TRBD1. This sequence was found in a donor aged 40 or over with multiple myeloma. The sequenced material came from a population of CD138-negative cells sorted from bone marrow. CDR3 sequence (DNA): TGTGCCAGCAGTGCAGGGACAGGGTTTCAGAACACTGAAGCTTTCTTT. It codes for CASSAGTGFQNTEAFF. The variable domain in full, completed from reference TRBV2 and TRBJ1-1, reads EPEVTQTPSHQVTQMGQEVILRCVPISNHLYFYWYRQILGQKVEFLVSFYNNEISEKSEIFDDQFSVERPDGSNFTLKIRSTKLEDSAMYFCASSAGTGFQNTEAFFGQGTRLTVV.